This TCR beta chain appears in the sequencing data of a study of shared clonotypes between healthy human individuals. Naive CD8 cells lacked CD45RO, underwent positive selection for CCR7 and left out terminally differentiated effector memory CD45RA+ cells. The CDR3 covers 15 residues. V shed 7 bases and J 5 bases; nucleotides not matched to a gene: 13. Germline CDR1 and CDR2: SNHLY and FYNNEI. Sorted-subset replicate PCR reactions contained roughly 200 ng DNA, corresponding to tens of thousands of T cell genomes. Method: immunoSEQ multiplex PCR; TCRdb's copy keeps in-frame clones and lacks some. The profile shows roughly 2,000,000 clones, 93% of them singletons.

The source is a man aged 18 to 30 in good health. Some clones in this sample may be carry-over from other donors' samples. The sequenced sample was naive CD8+ T cells from PBMCs. The V gene is TRBV2, the J gene TRBJ2-7; TRBD2 matches 8 bases. CDR3 DNA sequence: TGTGCCAGCAACCGGGCCGGGAGGGGGGGTGACGAGCAGTACTTC. As protein: CASNRAGRGGDEQYF.